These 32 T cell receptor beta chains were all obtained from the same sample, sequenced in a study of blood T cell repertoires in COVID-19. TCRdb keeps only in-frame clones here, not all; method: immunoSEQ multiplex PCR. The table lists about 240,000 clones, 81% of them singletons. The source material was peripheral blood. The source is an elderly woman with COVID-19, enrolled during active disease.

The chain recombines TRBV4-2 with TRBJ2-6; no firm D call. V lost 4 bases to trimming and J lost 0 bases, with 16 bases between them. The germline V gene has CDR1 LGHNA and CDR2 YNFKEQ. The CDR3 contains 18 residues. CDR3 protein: CASSPDETILSGANVLTF. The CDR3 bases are TGTGCCAGCAGCCCCGATGAGACAATCCTCTCTGGGGCCAACGTCCTGACTTTC.

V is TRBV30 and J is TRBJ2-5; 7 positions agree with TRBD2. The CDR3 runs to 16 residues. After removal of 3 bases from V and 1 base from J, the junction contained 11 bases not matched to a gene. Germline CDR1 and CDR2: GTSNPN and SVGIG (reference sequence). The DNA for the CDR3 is TGTGCCTGGAGCGCTGGGACGGGAGGTGTCCAAGAGACCCAGTACTTC. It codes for CAWSAGTGGVQETQYF.

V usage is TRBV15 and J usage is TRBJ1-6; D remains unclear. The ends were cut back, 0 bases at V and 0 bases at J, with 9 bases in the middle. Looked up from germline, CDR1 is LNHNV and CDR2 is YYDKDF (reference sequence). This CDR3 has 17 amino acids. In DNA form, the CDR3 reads TGTGCCACCAGCAGAGATGGGCTGAGCTCCTATAATTCACCCCTCCACTTT. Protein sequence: CATSRDGLSSYNSPLHF.

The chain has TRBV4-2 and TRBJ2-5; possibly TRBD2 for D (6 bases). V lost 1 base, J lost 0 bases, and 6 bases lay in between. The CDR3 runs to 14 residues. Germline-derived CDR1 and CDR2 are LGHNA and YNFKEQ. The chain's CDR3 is CASSQGGDQETQYF. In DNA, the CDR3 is TGTGCCAGCAGCCAAGGGGGGGACCAAGAGACCCAGTACTTC.

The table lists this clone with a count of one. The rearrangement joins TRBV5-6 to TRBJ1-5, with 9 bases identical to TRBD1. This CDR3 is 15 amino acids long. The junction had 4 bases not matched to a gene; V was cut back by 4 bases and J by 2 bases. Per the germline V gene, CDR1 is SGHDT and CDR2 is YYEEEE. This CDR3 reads CASSRRQGGNQPQHF. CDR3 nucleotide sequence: TGTGCCAGCAGCCGCCGACAGGGGGGCAATCAGCCCCAGCATTTT. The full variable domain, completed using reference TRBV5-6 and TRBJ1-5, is DAGVTQSPTHLIKTRGQQVTLRCSPKSGHDTVSWYQQALGQGPQFIFQYYEEEERQRGNFPDRFSGHQFPNYSSELNVNALLLGDSALYLCASSRRQGGNQPQHFGDGTRLSIL.

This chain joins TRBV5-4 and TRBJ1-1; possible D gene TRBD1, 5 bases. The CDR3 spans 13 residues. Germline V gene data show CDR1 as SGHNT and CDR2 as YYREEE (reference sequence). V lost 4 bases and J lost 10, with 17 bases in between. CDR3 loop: CASSPDTPPPAFF. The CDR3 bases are TGTGCCAGCAGCCCGGACACTCCCCCGCCAGCTTTCTTT.

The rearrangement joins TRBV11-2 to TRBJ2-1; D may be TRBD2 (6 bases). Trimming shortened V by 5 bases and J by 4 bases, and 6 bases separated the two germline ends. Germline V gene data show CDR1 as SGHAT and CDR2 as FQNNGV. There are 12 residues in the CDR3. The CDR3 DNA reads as TGTGCCAGCAGCCTAGCGTACAATGAGCAGTTCTTC. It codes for CASSLAYNEQFF.

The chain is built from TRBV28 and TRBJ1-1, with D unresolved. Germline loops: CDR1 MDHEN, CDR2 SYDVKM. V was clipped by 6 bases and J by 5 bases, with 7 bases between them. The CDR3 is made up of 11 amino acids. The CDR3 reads CASRSETEAFF. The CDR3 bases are TGTGCCAGCAGGAGTGAGACTGAAGCTTTCTTT.

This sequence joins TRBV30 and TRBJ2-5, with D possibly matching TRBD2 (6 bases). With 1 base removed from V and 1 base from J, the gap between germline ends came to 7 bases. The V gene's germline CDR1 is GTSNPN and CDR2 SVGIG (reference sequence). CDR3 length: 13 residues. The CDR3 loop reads CAWSGGAQETQYF. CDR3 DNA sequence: TGTGCCTGGAGTGGCGGGGCCCAAGAGACCCAGTACTTC.

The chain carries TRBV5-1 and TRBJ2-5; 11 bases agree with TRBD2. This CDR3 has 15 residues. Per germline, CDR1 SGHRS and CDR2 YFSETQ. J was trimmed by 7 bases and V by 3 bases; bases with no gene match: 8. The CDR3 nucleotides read TGCGCCAGCAGCTACCTAGCGGGGGGCCCCAGGACCCAGTACTTC. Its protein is CASSYLAGGPRTQYF.

This CDR3 is CASSPWTGSNQPQHF. For the CDR3, the DNA is TGTGCCAGCAGTCCGTGGACAGGCTCTAATCAGCCCCAGCATTTT. J is TRBJ1-5 and V is TRBV2; the match to TRBD1 covers 7 bases. The CDR3 runs to 15 residues. CDR1 and CDR2 from the germline V gene are SNHLY and FYNNEI. After removal of 5 bases from V and 4 bases from J, the junction contained 8 bases not matched to a gene.

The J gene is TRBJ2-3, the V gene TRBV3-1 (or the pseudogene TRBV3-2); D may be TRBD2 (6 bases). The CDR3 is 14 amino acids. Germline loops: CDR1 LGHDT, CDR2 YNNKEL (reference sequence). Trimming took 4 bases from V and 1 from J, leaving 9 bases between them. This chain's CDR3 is CASSRGTGTDTQYF. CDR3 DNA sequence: TGTGCCAGCAGCCGGGGGACTGGCACAGATACGCAGTATTTT.

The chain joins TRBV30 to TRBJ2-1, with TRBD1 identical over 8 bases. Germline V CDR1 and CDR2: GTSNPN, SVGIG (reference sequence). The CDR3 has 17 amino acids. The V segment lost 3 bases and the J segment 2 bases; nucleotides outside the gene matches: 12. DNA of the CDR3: TGTGCCTGGAGGGACAGGGCTTTGGGTCGTACCTACAATGAGCAGTTCTTC. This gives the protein CAWRDRALGRTYNEQFF.

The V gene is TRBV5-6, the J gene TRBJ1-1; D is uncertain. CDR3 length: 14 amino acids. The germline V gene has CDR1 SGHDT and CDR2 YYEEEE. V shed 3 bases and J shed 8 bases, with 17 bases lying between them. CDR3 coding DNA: TGTGCCAGCAGCTCACGACTGGACTCTCGGGAAGCTTTCTTT. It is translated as CASSSRLDSREAFF.

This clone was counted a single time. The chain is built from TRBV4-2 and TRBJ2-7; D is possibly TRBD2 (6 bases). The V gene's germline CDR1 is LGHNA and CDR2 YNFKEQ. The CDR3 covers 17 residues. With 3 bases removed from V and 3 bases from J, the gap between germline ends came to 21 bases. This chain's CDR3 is CASSQPLRASVFYEQYF. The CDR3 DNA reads TGTGCCAGCAGCCAGCCTCTAAGGGCTAGCGTCTTCTACGAGCAGTACTTC.

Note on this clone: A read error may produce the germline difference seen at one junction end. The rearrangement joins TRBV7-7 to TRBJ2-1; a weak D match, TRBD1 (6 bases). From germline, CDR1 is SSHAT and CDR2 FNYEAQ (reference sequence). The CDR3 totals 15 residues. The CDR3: CASSLDGQLQNEQFF. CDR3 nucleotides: TGTGCTAGCAGCTTAGACGGACAGTTGCAAAATGAGCAGTTCTTC.

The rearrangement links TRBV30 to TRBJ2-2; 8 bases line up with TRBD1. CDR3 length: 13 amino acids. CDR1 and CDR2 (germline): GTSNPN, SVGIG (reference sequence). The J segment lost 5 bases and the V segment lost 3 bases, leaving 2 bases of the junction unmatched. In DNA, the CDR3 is TGTGCCTGGAGGGGACAGGTTACCGGGGAGCTGTTTTTT. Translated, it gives CAWRGQVTGELFF.

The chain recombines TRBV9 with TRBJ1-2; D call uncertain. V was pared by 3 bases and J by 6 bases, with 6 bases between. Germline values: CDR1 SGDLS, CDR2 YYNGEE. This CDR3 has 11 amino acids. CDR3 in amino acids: CASSATDGYTF. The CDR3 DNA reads TGTGCCAGCAGCGCCACAGATGGCTACACCTTC.

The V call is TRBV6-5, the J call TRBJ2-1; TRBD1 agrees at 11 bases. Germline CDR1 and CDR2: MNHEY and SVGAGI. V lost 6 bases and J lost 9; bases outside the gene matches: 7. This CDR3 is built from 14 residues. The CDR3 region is CASSKGQGVAEQFF. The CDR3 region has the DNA TGTGCCAGCAGCAAGGGACAGGGGGTGGCTGAGCAGTTCTTC.

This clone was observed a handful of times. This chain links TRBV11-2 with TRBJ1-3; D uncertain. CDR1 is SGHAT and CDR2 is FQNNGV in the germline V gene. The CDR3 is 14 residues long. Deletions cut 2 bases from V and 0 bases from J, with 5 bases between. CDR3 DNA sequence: TGTGCCAGCAGCTTAACAGACTCTGGAAACACCATATATTTT. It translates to CASSLTDSGNTIYF.

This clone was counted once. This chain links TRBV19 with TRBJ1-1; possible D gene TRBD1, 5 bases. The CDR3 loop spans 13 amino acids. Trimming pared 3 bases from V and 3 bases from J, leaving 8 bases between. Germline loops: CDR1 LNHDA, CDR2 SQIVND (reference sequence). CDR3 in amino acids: CASSIRDYTEAFF. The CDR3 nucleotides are TGTGCCAGTAGTATTCGGGACTACACTGAAGCTTTCTTT.

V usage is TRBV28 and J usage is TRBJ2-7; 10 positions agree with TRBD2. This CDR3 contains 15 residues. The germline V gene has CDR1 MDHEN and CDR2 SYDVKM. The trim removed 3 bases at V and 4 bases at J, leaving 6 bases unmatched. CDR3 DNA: TGTGCCAGCAGTTTGCTGGCTAGCGGGAGATACGAGCAGTACTTC. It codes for CASSLLASGRYEQYF.

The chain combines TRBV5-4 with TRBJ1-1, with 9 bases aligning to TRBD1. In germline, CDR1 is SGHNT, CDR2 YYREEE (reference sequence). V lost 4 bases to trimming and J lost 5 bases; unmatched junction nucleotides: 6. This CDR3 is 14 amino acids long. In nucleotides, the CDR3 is TGTGCCAGCAGCCACCAGACAGGGGGGACTGAAGCTTTCTTT. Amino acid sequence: CASSHQTGGTEAFF.

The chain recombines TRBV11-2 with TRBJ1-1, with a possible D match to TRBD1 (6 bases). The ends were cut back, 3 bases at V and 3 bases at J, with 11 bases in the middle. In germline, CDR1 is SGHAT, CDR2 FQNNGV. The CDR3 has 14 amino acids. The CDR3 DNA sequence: TGTGCCAGCAGCTTTTGGGGGCCAGACACTGAAGCTTTCTTT. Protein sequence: CASSFWGPDTEAFF.

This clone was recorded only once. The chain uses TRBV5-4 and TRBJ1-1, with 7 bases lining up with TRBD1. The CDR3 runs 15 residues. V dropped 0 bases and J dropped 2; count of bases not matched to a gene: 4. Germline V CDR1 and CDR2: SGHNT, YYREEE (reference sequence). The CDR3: CASSLAGQLNTEAFF. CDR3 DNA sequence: TGTGCCAGCAGCTTGGCGGGACAGTTAAACACTGAAGCTTTCTTT.

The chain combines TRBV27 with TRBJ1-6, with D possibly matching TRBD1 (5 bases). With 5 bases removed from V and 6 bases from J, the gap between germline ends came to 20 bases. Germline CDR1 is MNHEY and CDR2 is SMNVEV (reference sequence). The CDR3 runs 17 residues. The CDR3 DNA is TGTGCCAGCAGTCCCGTCAGGGTAATTAGAGGTAATTCACCCCTCCACTTT. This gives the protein CASSPVRVIRGNSPLHF.

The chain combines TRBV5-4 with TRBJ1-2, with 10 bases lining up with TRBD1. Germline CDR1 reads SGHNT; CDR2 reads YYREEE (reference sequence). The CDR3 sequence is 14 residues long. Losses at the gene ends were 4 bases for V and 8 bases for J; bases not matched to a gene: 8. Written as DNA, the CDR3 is TGTGCCAGCAGCCAGACAGGGGGCCCGACGGGCTACACCTTC. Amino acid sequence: CASSQTGGPTGYTF.

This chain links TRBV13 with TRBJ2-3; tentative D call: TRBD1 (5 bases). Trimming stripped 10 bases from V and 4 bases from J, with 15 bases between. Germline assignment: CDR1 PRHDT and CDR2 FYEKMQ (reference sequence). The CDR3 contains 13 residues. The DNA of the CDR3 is TGTGCCACCTCAAGGGGCCGCGCAGATACGCAGTATTTT. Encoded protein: CATSRGRADTQYF.

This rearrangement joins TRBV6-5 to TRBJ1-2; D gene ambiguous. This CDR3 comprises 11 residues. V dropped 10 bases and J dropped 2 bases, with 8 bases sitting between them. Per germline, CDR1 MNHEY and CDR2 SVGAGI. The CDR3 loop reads CATRGNYGYTF. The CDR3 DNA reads TGTGCCACCCGCGGAAACTATGGCTACACCTTC.

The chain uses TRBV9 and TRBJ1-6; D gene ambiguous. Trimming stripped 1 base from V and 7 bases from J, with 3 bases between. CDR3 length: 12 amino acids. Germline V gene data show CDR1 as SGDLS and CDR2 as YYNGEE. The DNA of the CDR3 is TGTGCCAGCAGCGTACAGAATTCACCCCTCCACTTT. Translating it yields CASSVQNSPLHF.

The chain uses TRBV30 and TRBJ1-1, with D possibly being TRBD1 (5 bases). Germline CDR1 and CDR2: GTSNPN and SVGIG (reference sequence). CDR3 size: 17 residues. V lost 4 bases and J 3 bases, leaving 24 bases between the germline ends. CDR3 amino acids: CAWKPYGGLRVDTEAFF. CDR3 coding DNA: TGTGCCTGGAAGCCGTACGGGGGTTTAAGGGTCGACACTGAAGCTTTCTTT.

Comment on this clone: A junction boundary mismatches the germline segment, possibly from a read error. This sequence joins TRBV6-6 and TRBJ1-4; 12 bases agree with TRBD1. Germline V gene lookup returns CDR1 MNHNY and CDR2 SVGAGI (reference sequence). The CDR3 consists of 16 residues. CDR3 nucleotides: TGTGCCAGCAGCCCGGGACAGGGGGCAACAAATGAAAAACTGTTTTTT. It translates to CASSPGQGATNEKLFF.